This T cell receptor beta chain was sequenced in a study of relationships among human T cell subsets. Study findings and constraints: Over 50% of CD8+ cytotoxic sequences were in clones over 100 reads; regulatory and Th2 had few.

The CDR3 contains 12 residues. V lost 4 bases and J lost 11, with 13 bases in between. The germline V gene encodes CDR1 SGHNT and CDR2 YYREEE (reference sequence). Anti-CD25 beads selected CD4+CD25+ regulatory T cells from positively selected CD4+ cells. Semiquantitative ARM-PCR amplified T cell receptor alpha and beta CDR3 regions from mRNA. In ARM-PCR, communal superprimers followed tagged nested gene-specific primers for exponential amplification. TCRdb reprocessed the multiplex PCR reads with MiXCR, giving one entry per CDR3 protein. The data contain fewer than 15,000 distinct CDR3 sequences, 50% to 75% of them singletons. A note on this clonotype: Its antigen is currently unknown.

The chain couples TRBV5-4 to TRBJ2-1; D remains unclear. The TCR originated in a man between 35 and 55 years old in good health. The sample comprised Tregs sorted from blood. The CDR3 DNA reads as TGTGCCAGCAGCCCTGGCGACTTGAAGCAGTTCTTC. Protein: CASSPGDLKQFF.